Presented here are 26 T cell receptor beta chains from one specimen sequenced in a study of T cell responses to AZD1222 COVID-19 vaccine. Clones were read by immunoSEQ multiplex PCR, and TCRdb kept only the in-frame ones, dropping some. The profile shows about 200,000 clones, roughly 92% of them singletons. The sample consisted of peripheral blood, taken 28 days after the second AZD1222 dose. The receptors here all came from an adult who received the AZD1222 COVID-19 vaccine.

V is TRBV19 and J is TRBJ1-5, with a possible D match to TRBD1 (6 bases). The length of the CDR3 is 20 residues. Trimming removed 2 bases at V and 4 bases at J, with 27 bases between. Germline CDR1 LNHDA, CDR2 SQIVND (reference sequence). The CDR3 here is CASSIFWGPSGWVGNQPQHF. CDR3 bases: TGTGCCAGTAGTATATTTTGGGGGCCGAGTGGATGGGTGGGAAATCAGCCCCAGCATTTT.

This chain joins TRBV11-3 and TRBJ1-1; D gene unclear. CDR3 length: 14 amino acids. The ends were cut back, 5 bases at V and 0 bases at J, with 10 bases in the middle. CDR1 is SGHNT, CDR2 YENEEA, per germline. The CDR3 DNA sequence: TGTGCCAGCAGCCCCTCGACGGTGAACACTGAAGCTTTCTTT. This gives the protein CASSPSTVNTEAFF.

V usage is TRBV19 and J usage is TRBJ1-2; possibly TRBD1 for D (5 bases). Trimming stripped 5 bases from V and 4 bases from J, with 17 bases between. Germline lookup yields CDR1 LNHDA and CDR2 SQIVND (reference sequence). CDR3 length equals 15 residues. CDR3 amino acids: CASSHETDSFYGYTF. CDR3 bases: TGTGCCAGTAGTCATGAGACAGACTCCTTCTATGGCTACACCTTC.

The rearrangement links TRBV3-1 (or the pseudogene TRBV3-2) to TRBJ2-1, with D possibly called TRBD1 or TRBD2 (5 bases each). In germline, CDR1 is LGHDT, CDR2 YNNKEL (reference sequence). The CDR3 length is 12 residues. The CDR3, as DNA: TGTGCTGTCCGGGGACCCTACAATGAGCAGTTCTTC. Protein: CAVRGPYNEQFF.

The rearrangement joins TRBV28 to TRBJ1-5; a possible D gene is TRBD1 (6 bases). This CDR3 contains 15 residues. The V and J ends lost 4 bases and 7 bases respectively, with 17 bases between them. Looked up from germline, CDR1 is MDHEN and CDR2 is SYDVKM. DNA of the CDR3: TGTGCCAGCAGTTCTACAGGGACTGGAAGGCAGCCCCAGCATTTT. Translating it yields CASSSTGTGRQPQHF. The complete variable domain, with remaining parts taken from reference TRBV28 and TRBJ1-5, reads DVKVTQSSRYLVKRTGEKVFLECVQDMDHENMFWYRQDPGLGLRLIYFSYDVKMKEKGDIPEGYSVSREKKERFSLILESASTNQTSMYLCASSSTGTGRQPQHFGDGTRLSIL.

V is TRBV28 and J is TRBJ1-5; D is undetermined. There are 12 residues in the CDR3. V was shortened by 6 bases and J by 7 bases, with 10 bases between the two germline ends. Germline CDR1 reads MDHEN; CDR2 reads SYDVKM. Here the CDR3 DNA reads TGTGCCAGCAGCAGCTCTGGGCAGCCCCAGCATTTT. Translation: CASSSSGQPQHF.

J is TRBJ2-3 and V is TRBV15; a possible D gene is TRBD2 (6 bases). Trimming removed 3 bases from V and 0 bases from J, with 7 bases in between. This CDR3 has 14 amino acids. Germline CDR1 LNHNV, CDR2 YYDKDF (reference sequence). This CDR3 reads CATSRGLSTDTQYF. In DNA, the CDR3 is TGTGCCACCAGCAGGGGACTTAGCACAGATACGCAGTATTTT.

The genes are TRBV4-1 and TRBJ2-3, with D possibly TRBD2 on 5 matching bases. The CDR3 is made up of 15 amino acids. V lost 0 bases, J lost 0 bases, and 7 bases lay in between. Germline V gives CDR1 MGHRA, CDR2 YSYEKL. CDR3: CASSQEGGSTDTQYF. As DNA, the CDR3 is TGCGCCAGCAGCCAAGAAGGAGGCAGCACAGATACGCAGTATTTT.

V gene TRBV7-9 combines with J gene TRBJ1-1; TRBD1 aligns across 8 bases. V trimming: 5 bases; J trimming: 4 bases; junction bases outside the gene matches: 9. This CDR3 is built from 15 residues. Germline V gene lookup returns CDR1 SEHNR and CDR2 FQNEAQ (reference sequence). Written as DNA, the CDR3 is TGTGCCAGCAGCCCGCAACAGGGGGTGGGCACTGAAGCTTTCTTT. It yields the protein CASSPQQGVGTEAFF.

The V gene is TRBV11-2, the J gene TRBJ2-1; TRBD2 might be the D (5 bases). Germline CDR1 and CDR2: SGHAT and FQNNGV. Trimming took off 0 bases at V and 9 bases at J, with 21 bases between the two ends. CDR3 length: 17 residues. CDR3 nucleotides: TGTGCCAGCAGCTTAGAGGGGTCTGGGATAGCGCGAGGTGAGCAGTTCTTC. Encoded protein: CASSLEGSGIARGEQFF.

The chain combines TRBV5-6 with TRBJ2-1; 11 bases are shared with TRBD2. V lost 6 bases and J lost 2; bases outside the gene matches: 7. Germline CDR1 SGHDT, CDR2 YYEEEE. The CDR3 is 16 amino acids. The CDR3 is CASITLAGVAYNEQFF. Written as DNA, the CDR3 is TGTGCCAGCATCACACTAGCGGGAGTGGCCTACAATGAGCAGTTCTTC.

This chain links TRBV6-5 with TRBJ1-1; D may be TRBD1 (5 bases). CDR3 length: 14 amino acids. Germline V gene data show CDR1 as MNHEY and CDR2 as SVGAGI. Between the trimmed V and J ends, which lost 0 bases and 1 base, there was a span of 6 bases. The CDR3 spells CASSYSTANTEAFF. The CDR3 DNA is TGTGCCAGCAGTTACTCGACAGCGAACACTGAAGCTTTCTTT.

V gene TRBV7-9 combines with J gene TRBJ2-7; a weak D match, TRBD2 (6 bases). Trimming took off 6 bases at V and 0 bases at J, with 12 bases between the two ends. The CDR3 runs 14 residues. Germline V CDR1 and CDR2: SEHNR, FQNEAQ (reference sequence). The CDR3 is CASSSASASYEQYF. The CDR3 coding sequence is TGTGCCAGCAGTTCTGCTAGCGCCTCCTACGAGCAGTACTTC.

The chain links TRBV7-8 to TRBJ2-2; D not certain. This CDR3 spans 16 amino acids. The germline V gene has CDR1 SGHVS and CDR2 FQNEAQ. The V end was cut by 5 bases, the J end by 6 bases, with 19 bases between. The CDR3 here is CASSHSVHPWAGELFF. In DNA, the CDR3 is TGTGCCAGCAGCCATTCAGTCCACCCCTGGGCCGGGGAGCTGTTTTTT. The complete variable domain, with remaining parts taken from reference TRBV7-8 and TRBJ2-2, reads GAGVSQSPRYKVAKRGQDVALRCDPISGHVSLFWYQQALGQGPEFLTYFQNEAQLDKSGLPSDRFFAERPEGSVSTLKIQRTQQEDSAVYLCASSHSVHPWAGELFFGEGSRLTVL.

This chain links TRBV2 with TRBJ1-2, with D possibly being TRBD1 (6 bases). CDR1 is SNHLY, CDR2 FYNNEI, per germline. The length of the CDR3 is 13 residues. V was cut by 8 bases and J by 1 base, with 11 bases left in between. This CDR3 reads CASSQDSNYGYTF. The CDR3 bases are TGTGCCAGCTCCCAGGACAGTAACTATGGCTACACCTTC.

The CDR3 bases are TGTGCCAGCAGTTATGAGAATTCTCAAGAGACCCAGTACTTC. The encoded protein is CASSYENSQETQYF. The chain links TRBV6-2 or TRBV6-3 to TRBJ2-5; D is uncertain. Germline V lookup: CDR1 MNHEY, CDR2 SVGEGT. The CDR3 sequence is 14 residues long. The ends were cut back, 3 bases at V and 2 bases at J, with 10 bases in the middle.

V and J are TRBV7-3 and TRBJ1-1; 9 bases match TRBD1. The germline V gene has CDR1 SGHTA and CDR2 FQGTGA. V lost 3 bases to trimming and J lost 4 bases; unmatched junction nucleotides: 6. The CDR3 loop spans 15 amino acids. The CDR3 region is CASSLDRGKGTEAFF. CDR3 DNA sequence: TGTGCCAGCAGCTTGGACAGGGGCAAAGGCACTGAAGCTTTCTTT.

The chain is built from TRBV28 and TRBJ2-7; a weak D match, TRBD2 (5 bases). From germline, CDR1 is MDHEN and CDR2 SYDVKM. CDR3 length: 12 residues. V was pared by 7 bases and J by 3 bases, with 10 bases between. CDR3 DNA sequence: TGTGCCAGCAACGGGAAGGGCTACGAGCAGTACTTC. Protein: CASNGKGYEQYF.

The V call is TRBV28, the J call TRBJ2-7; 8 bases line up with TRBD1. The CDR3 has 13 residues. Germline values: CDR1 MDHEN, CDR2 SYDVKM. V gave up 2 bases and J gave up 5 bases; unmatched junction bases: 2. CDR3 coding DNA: TGTGCCAGCAGTTTACAGGACAGGGACGAGCAGTACTTC. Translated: CASSLQDRDEQYF.

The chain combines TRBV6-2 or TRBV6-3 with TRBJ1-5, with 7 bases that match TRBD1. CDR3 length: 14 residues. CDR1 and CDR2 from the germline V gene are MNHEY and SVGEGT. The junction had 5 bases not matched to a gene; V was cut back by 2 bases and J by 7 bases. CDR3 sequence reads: CASSYVTGDQPQHF. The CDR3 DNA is TGTGCCAGCAGTTACGTAACAGGGGACCAGCCCCAGCATTTT.

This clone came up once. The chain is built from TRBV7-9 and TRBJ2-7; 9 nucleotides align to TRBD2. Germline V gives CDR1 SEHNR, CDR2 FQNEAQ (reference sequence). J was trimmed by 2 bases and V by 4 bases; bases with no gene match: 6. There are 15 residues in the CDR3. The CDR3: CASSSPLAGPYEQYF. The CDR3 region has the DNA TGTGCCAGCAGCTCCCCACTAGCGGGTCCCTACGAGCAGTACTTC.

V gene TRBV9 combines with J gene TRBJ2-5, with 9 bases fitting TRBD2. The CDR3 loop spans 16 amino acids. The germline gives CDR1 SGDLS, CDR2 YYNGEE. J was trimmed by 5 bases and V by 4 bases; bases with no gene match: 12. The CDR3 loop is CASSPRHSGRSETQYF. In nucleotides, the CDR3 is TGTGCCAGCAGCCCCCGCCATAGCGGGAGAAGCGAGACCCAGTACTTC.

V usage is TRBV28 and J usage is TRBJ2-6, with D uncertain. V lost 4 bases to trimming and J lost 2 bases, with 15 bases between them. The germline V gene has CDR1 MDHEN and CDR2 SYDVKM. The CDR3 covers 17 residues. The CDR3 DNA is TGTGCCAGCAGTTCCCCGGCGATGGCCCCTGGGGCCAACGTCCTGACTTTC. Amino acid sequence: CASSSPAMAPGANVLTF.

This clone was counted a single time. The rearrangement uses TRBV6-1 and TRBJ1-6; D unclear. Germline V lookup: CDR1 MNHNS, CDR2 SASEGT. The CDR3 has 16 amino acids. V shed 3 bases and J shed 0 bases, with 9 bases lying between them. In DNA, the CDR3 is TGTGCCAGCAGTGATGGGTGGAGCTCCTATAATTCACCCCTCCACTTT. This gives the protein CASSDGWSSYNSPLHF.

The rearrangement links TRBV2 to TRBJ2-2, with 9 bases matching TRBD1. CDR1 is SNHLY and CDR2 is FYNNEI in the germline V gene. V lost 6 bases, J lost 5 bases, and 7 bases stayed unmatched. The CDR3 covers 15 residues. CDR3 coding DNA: TGTGCCAGCAGCATTGGACAGGGGAGGACCGGGGAGCTGTTTTTT. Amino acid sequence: CASSIGQGRTGELFF.

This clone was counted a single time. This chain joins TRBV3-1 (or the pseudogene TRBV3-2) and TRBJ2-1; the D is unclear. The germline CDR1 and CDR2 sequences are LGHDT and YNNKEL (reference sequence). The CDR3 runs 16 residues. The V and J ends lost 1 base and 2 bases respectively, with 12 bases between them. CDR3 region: CASSQVQQRTYNEQFF. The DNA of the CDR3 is TGTGCCAGCAGCCAAGTTCAACAGAGGACCTACAATGAGCAGTTCTTC.